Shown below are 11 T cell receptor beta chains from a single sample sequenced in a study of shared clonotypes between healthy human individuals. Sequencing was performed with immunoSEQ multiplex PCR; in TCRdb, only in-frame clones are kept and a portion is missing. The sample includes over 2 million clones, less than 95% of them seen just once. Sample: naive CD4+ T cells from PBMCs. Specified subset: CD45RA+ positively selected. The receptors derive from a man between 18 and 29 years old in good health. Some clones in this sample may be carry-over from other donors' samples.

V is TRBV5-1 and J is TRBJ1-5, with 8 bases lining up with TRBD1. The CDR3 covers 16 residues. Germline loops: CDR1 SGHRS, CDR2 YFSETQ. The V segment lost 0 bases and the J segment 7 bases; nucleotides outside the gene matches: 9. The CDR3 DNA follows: TGCGCCAGCAGCTTGGGACCGCAGGGGGCGAACCAGCCCCAGCATTTT. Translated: CASSLGPQGANQPQHF.

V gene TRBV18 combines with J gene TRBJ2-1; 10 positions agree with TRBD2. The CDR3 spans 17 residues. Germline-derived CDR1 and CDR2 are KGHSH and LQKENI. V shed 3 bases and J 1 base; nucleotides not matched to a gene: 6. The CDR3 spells CASSPLGAGGSYNEQFF. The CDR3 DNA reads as TGTGCCAGCTCACCCCTAGGAGCGGGAGGGTCCTACAATGAGCAGTTCTTC.

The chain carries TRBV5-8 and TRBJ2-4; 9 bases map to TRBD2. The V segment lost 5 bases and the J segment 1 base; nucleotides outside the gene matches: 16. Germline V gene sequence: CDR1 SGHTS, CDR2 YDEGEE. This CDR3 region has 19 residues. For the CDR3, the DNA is TGTGCCAGCAGGCCGCTGGGTGGCGGGAGGGCCGGGGCCAAAAACATTCAGTACTTC. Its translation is CASRPLGGGRAGAKNIQYF.

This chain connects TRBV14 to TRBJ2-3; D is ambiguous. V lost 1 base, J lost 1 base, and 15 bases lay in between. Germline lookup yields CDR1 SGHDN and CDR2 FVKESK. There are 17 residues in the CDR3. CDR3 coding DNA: TGTGCCAGCAGCCAAGCCCTAGGGCGAGGTGGCACAGATACGCAGTATTTT. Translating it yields CASSQALGRGGTDTQYF. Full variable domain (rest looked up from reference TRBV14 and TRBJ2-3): EAGVTQFPSHSVIEKGQTVTLRCDPISGHDNLYWYRRVMGKEIKFLLHFVKESKQDESGMPNNRFLAERTGGTYSTLKVQPAELEDSGVYFCASSQALGRGGTDTQYFGPGTRLTVL.

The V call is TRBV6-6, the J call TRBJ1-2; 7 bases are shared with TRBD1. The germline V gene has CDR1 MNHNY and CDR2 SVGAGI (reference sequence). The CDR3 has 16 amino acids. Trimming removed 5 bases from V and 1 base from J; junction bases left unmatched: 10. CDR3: CASSAPGQIFNYGYTF. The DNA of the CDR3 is TGTGCCAGCAGTGCACCGGGACAGATTTTTAACTATGGCTACACCTTC.

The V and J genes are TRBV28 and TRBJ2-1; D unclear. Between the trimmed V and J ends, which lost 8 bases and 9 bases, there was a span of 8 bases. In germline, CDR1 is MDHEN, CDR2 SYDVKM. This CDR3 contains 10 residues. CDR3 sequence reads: CASHGGEQFF. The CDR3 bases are TGTGCCAGCCATGGCGGTGAGCAGTTCTTC.

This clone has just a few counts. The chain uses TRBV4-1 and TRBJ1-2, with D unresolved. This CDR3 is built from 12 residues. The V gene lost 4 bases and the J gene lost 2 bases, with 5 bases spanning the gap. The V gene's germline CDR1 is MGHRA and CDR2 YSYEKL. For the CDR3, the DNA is TGCGCCAGCAGCCCCGACAACTATGGCTACACCTTC. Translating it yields CASSPDNYGYTF.

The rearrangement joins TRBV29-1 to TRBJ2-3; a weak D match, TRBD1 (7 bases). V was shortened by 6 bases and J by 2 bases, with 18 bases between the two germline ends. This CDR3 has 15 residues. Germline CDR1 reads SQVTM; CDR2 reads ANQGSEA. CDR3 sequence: CSVVTGWGVTDTQYF. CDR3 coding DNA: TGCAGCGTCGTGACAGGGTGGGGGGTCACAGATACGCAGTATTTT.

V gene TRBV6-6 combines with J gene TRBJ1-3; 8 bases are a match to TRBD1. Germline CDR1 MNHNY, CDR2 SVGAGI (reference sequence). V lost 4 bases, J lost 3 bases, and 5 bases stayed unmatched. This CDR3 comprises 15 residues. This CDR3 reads CASSSGTGRGNTIYF. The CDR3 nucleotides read TGTGCCAGCAGTTCCGGGACAGGTCGTGGAAACACCATATATTTT.

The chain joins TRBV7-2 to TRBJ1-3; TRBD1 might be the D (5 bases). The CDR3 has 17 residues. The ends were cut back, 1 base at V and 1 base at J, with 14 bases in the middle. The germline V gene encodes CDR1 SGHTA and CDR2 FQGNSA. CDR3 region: CASSLEFGRASGNTIYF. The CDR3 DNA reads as TGTGCCAGCAGCTTAGAGTTCGGCAGGGCATCTGGAAACACCATATATTTT.

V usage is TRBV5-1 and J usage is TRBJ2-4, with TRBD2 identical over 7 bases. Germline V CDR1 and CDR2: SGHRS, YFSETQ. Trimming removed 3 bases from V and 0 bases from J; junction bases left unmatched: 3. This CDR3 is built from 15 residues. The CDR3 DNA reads TGCGCCAGCAGCTCTATAGCGGGAGCCAAAAACATTCAGTACTTC. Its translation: CASSSIAGAKNIQYF.